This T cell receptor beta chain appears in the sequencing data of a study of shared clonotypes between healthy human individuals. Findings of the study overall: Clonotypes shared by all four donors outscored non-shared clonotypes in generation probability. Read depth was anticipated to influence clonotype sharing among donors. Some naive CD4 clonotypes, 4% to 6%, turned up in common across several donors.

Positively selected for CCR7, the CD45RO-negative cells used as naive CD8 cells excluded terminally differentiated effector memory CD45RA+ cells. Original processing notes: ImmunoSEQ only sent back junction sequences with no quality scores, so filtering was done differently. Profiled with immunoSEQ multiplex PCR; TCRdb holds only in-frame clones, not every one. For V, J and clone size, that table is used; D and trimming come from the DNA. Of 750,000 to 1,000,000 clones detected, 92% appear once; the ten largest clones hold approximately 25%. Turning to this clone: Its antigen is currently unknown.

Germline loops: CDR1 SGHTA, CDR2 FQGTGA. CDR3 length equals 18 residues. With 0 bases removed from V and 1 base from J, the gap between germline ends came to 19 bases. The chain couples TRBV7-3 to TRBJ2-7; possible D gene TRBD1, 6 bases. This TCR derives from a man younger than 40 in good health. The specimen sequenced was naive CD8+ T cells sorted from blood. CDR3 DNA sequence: TGTGCCAGCAGCTTAACGCAGGACGGGAAGGGGGTTTCCTACGAGCAGTACTTC. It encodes CASSLTQDGKGVSYEQYF.